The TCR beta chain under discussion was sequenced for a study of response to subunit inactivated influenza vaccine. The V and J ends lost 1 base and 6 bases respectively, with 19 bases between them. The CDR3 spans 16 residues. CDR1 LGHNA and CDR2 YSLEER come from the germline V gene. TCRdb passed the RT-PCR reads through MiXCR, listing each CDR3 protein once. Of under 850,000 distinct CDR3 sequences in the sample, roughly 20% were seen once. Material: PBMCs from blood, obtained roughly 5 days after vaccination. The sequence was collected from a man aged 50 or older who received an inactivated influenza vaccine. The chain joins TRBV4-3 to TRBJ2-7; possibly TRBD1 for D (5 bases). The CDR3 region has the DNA TGCGCCAGCAGCCAAGCCTCTTTAGGAGTTCAGGGCGAGCAGTACTTC. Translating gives CASSQASLGVQGEQYF.